One sample yielded the 4 T cell receptor beta chains listed below, sequenced in a study of CD8+ T cells in alopecia areata. cDNA prepared by RNA extraction and subsequent reverse transcription served as the template for sequencing. Sequencing used immunoSEQ multiplex PCR; TCRdb keeps in-frame clones, though not all of them. In the table there are about 100,000 clones, roughly 46% of which are singletons. The sample's treatment: oral pan-JAK inhibitor, 5-10 mg twice daily. This material consisted of CD8+ T cells sorted from blood, taken at week 24, from a patient treated with tofacitinib. The receptor source for this set is a human donor with alopecia areata.

In this sample, this clone turned up a few times. The chain employs TRBV29-1 and TRBJ2-3; TRBD2 aligns across 9 bases. Per germline, CDR1 SQVTM and CDR2 ANQGSEA. This CDR3 region has 16 residues. The V segment lost 1 base and the J segment 2 bases; nucleotides outside the gene matches: 7. The DNA of the CDR3 is TGCAGCGTTGAAGGAAGCCTAGCGGGACTCACAGATACGCAGTATTTT. Encoded protein: CSVEGSLAGLTDTQYF.

This rearrangement joins TRBV7-2 to TRBJ2-7; no clear D. Germline V gives CDR1 SGHTA, CDR2 FQGNSA. Between the trimmed V and J ends, which lost 5 bases and 3 bases, there was a span of 14 bases. This CDR3 spans 14 amino acids. Written as DNA, the CDR3 is TGTGCCAGCAGCGTGGGCATCCGGAACTACGAGCAGTACTTC. It codes for CASSVGIRNYEQYF.

This sequence joins TRBV29-1 and TRBJ2-7; 7 bases are a match to TRBD2. The J segment lost 3 bases and the V segment lost 4 bases, leaving 6 bases of the junction unmatched. Looked up from germline, CDR1 is SQVTM and CDR2 is ANQGSEA. This CDR3 comprises 13 residues. CDR3 coding DNA: TGCAGCGTTGGTGCGGGAGTTATCTACGAGCAGTACTTC. Its protein is CSVGAGVIYEQYF.

This clone was detected a few times. The chain employs TRBV27 and TRBJ2-2; TRBD2 agrees at 8 bases. V was clipped by 7 bases and J by 6 bases; unmatched bases: 10. The CDR3 is 15 residues long. CDR1 MNHEY and CDR2 SMNVEV come from the germline V gene (reference sequence). This chain's CDR3 is CASTLRGLVSGELFF. CDR3 in DNA: TGTGCCAGCACCCTAAGGGGACTAGTTTCCGGGGAGCTGTTTTTT.